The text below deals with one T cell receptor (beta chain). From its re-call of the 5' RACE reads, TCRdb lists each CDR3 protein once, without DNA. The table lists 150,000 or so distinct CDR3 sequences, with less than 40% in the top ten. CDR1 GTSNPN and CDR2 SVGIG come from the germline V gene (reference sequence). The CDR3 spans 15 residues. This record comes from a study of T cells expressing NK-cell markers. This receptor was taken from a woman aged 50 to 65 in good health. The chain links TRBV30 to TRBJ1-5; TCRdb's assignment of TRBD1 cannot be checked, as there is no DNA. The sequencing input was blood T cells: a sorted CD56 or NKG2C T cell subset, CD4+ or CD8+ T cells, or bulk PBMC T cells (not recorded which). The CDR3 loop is CAWSSGTGVYQPQHF. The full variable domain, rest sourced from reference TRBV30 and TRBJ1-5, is SQTIHQWPATLVQPVGSPLSLECTVEGTSNPNLYWYRQAAGRGLQLLFYSVGIGQISSEVPQNLSASRPQDRQFILSSKKLLLSDSGFYLCAWSSGTGVYQPQHFGDGTRLSIL.